This passage covers 8 T cell receptor beta chains from one sample sequenced in a study of blood T cell repertoires in COVID-19. The data were produced by immunoSEQ multiplex PCR, yet TCRdb's version contains in-frame clones alone and is incomplete. The sample has about 220,000 clones, 75% to 90% seen once. The sequencing sample was made of peripheral blood. These receptors were taken from a human donor in a cohort sampled during active COVID-19.

V is TRBV28 and J is TRBJ2-6; D perhaps matches TRBD1 (6 bases). Trimming shortened V by 3 bases and J by 0 bases, and 9 bases separated the two germline ends. Per the germline V gene, CDR1 is MDHEN and CDR2 is SYDVKM. CDR3 length: 16 amino acids. The CDR3 spells CASSFTGFSGANVLTF. CDR3 sequence (DNA): TGTGCCAGCAGTTTTACAGGGTTCTCTGGGGCCAACGTCCTGACTTTC.

The V and J genes are TRBV5-6 and TRBJ1-2; tentatively, D is TRBD1 (6 bases). The V gene lost 1 base and the J gene lost 4 bases, with 20 bases spanning the gap. The CDR3 consists of 17 residues. In germline, CDR1 is SGHDT, CDR2 YYEEEE. CDR3 nucleotide sequence: TGTGCCAGCAGCTTGAGGTGGAGACAGGAACCCATCTATGGCTACACCTTC. Its translation is CASSLRWRQEPIYGYTF.

The rearrangement links TRBV18 to TRBJ2-7; TRBD1 matches 7 bases. The CDR3 is 13 residues long. Germline CDR1 and CDR2: KGHSH and LQKENI. Trimming took 3 bases from V and 4 from J; bases not matched to a gene: 3. The CDR3: CASSPQGQYEQYF. The CDR3 DNA reads as TGTGCCAGCTCACCCCAGGGACAGTACGAGCAGTACTTC.

V is TRBV6-2 or TRBV6-3 and J is TRBJ2-5, with 8 bases matching TRBD2. This CDR3 is built from 14 residues. Germline V CDR1 and CDR2: MNHEY, SVGEGT. V was pared by 5 bases and J by 3 bases, with 5 bases of the junction left unmatched. Written as DNA, the CDR3 is TGTGCCAGCAGTCACACTAGCGGCAAAGAGACCCAGTACTTC. Translating gives CASSHTSGKETQYF.

CDR3 residues: CASSYEVGQGPGANVLTF. In nucleotides, the CDR3 is TGTGCCAGCAGTTACGAAGTGGGACAGGGACCCGGGGCCAACGTCCTGACTTTC. The rearrangement uses TRBV6-2 or TRBV6-3 and TRBJ2-6; 9 bases fit TRBD1. Unmatched junction bases numbered 9, after V lost 2 bases and J lost 4 bases. The CDR3 sequence is 18 residues long. Per the germline V gene, CDR1 is MNHEY and CDR2 is SVGEGT.

The rearrangement joins TRBV6-6 to TRBJ2-7; TRBD1 is a possible D gene (6 bases). V gave up 4 bases and J gave up 5 bases, with 15 bases separating them. The CDR3 length is 14 residues. Germline CDR1 reads MNHNY; CDR2 reads SVGAGI (reference sequence). The CDR3 nucleotides are TGTGCCAGCAGTTTCACGGCAGGGGCCGACGAGCAGTACTTC. It specifies CASSFTAGADEQYF.

The V call is TRBV7-9, the J call TRBJ1-2; D may be TRBD1 (6 bases). Germline V gene lookup returns CDR1 SEHNR and CDR2 FQNEAQ (reference sequence). This CDR3 contains 15 residues. Trimming pared 5 bases from V and 7 bases from J, leaving 20 bases between. As DNA, the CDR3 is TGTGCCAGCAGCCCAGGGGACGCCTCTCAGGCTGGCTACACCTTC. As protein: CASSPGDASQAGYTF.

This clone was counted a single time. The rearrangement joins TRBV7-2 to TRBJ2-1; 10 bases map to TRBD2. Germline V gene lookup returns CDR1 SGHTA and CDR2 FQGNSA. The J segment lost 6 bases and the V segment lost 1 base, leaving 3 bases of the junction unmatched. There are 15 residues in the CDR3. The CDR3 loop reads CASSLDRTSGNEQFF. Written as DNA, the CDR3 is TGTGCCAGCAGCTTAGACAGGACTAGCGGCAATGAGCAGTTCTTC.